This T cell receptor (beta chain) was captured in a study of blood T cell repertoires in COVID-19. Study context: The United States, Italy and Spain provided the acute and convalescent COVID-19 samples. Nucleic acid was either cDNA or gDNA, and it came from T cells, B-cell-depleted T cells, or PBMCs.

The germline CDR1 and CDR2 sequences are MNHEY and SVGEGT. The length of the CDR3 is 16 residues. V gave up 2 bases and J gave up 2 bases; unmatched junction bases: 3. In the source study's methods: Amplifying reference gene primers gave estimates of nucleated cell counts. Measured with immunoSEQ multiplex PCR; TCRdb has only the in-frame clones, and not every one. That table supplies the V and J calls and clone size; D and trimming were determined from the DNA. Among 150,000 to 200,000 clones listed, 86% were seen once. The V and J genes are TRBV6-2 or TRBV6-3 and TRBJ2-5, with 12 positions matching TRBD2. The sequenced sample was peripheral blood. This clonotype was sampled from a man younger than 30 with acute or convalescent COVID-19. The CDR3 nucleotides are TGTGCCAGCAGTTACCGACTAGCGGGAGTACAAGAGACCCAGTACTTC. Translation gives CASSYRLAGVQETQYF.